This T cell receptor (beta chain) comes out of a study of T cell responses to AZD1222 COVID-19 vaccine. Study conclusions and caveats: The sample set comprised mostly white British donors with more females, and clonal diversity was possibly underestimated.

Per the germline V gene, CDR1 is PRHDT and CDR2 is FYEKMQ (reference sequence). V lost 5 bases, J lost 0 bases, and 17 bases lay in between. The CDR3 length is 17 residues. This table comes from immunoSEQ multiplex PCR, and its TCRdb copy is limited to in-frame clones, with some not included. The sample has about 150,000 clones, roughly nine tenths seen once. As concerns this clone: Its antigen is undetermined.

The sequence was collected from an adult in good health. Sequencing was performed on peripheral blood, taken on day 0 of AZD1222 vaccination. The chain joins TRBV13 to TRBJ1-3; D perhaps matches TRBD1 (5 bases). CDR3 nucleotide sequence: TGTGCCAGCAGCGATCCGGGGGTTAGGCTCTCTGGAAACACCATATATTTT. Translating gives CASSDPGVRLSGNTIYF.